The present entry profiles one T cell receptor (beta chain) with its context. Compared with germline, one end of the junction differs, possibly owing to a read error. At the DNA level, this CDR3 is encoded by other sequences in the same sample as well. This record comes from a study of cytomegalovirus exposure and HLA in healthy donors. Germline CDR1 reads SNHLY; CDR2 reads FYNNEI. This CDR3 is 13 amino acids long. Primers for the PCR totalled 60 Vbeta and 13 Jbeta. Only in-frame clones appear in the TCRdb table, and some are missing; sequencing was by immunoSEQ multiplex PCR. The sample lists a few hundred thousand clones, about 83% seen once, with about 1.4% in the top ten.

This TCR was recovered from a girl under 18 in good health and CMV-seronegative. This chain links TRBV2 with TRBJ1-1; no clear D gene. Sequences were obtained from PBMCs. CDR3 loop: CASGAGIDTEAFF. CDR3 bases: TGTGCCAGCGGCGCAGGAATAGACACTGAAGCCTTCTTT.